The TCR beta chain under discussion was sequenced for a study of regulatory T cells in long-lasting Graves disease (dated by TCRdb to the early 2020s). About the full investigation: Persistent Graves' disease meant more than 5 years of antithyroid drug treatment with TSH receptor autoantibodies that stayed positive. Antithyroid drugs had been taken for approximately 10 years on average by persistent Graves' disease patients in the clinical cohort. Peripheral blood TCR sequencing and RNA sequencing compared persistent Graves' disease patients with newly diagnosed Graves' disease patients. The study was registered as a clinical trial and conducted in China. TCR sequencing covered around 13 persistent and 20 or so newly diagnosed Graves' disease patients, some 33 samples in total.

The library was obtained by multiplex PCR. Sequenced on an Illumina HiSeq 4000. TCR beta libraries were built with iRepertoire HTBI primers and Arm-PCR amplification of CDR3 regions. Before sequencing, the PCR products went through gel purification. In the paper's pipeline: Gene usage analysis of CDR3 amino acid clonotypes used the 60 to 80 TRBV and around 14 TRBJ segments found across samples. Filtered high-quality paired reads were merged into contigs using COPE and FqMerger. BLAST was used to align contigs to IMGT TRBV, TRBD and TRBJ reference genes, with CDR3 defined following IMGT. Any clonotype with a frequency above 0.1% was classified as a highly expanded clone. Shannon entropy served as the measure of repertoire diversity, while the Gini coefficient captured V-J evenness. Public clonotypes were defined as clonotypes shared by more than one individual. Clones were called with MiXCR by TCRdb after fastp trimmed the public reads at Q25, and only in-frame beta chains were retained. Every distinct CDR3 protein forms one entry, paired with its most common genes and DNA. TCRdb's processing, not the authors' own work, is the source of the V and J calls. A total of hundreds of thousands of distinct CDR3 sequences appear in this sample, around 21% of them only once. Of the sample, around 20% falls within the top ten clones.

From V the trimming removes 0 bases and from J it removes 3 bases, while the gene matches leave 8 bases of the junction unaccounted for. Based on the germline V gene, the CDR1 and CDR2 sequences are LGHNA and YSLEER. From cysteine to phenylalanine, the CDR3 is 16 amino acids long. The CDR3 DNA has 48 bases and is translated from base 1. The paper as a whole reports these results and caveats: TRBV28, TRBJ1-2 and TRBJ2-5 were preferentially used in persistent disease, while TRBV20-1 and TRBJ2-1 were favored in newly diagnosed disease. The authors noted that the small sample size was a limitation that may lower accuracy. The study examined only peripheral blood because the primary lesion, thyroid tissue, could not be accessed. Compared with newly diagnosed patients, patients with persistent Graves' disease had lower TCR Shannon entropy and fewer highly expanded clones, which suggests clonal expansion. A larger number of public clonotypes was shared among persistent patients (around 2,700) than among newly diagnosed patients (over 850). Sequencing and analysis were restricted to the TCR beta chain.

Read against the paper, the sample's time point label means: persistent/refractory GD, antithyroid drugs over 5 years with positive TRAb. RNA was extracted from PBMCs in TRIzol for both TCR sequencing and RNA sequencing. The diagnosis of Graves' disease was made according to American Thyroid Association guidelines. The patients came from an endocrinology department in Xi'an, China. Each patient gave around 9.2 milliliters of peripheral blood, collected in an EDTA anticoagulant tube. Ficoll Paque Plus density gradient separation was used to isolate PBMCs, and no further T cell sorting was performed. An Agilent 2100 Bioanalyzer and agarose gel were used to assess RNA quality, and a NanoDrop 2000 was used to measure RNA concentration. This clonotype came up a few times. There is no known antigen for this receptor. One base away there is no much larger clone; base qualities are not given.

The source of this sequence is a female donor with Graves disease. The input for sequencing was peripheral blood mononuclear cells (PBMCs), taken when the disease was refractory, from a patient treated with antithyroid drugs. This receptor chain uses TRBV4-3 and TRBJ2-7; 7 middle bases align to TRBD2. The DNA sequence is TGCGCCAGCAGCCAAGAAGGCGCGGGAGCGGGCTACGAGCAGTACTTC. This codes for CASSQEGAGAGYEQYF.